The 15 T cell receptor beta chains given below trace back to one sample, sequenced in a study of tumor-infiltrating lymphocytes in primary liver carcinoma. RNA and DNA were co-extracted from around 18-30 mg of unsorted bulk tissue. The template, about 540 ng total RNA, yielded TCR beta cDNA made with a constant-region primer. Library construction for TCR beta comprised three nested multiplex PCR rounds performed with slightly modified ARM-PCR. Each of the first two PCR rounds ran roughly 9 cycles with TRBV1-TRBV30 forward and C-beta reverse primers. MiXCR was run by TCRdb on the multiplex PCR reads, yielding one entry per CDR3 protein. The profile shows roughly 120,000 distinct CDR3 sequences, 50% to 65% of them singletons. Sequencing was performed on liver tumor tissue from sampling region 1. The sample's subset: tumor region T1, superior pole. The receptors were sampled from a woman aged 60-75 years with primary liver carcinoma and hepatitis B virus infection.

In regard to this clonotype: Possible read error: a much larger clone is one base away. The J gene is TRBJ2-5, the V gene TRBV7-9, with a tentative D call TRBD2 (5 bases). Germline-derived CDR1 and CDR2 are SEHNR and FQNEAQ (reference sequence). The CDR3 contains 16 residues. In DNA form, the CDR3 reads TGTGCCAGCACCGCGAGCCTAGAGAGGGTCACAGAGACCCCGTACTTC. Its protein product is CASTASLERVTETPYF.

This clonotype was observed a handful of times. The junction shows a germline mismatch at one end, possibly a read error. The chain recombines TRBV6-7 with TRBJ2-2; the D gene is possibly TRBD2 (5 bases). TRBV6-7 is placed among ORFs of uncertain function. The CDR3 is 17 residues long. Written as DNA, the CDR3 is TGTGCCAGCAGTTTCCCAGTTGGTAGCGAGACCACCAGGGAGCTGTTTTTT. As protein: CASSFPVGSETTRELFF.

About this clonotype: A much bigger clone sits one base away, suggesting this may be a read error. The chain combines TRBV4-2 with TRBJ2-5; D remains ambiguous. There are 14 residues in the CDR3. The germline CDR1 and CDR2 sequences are LGHNA and YNFKEQ. V was shortened by 1 base and J by 7 bases, with 13 bases between the two germline ends. The CDR3, as DNA: TGTGCCAGCAGCCAAGGGGCTACTTCTTGGACCCAGTACTTC. Translating gives CASSQGATSWTQYF.

V gene TRBV10-3 combines with J gene TRBJ2-2; 10 nucleotides agree with TRBD1. V shed 6 bases and J 6 bases; nucleotides not matched to a gene: 7. Germline CDR1 and CDR2: ENHRY and SYGVKD. The CDR3 runs to 15 residues. The CDR3 sequence is CAIRDRGKEAGELFF. The DNA of the CDR3 is TGTGCCATCAGGGACAGGGGGAAGGAGGCCGGGGAGCTGTTTTTT.

For this clonotype: This may be a read error, as it is one base from a much larger clone. The chain carries TRBV12-3 or TRBV12-4 and TRBJ1-4; 10 nucleotides align to TRBD1. This CDR3 region has 15 residues. Written as DNA, the CDR3 is TGTGCCAGCAGTTTCGGGGACAGGGGAGGGGAAAAACTGCTTTTT. This encodes CASSFGDRGGEKLLF.

Comments on this clonotype: A single base separates this from a much larger clone, so it may be a read error. This chain connects TRBV29-1 to TRBJ1-3, with D unresolved. Germline V gene data show CDR1 as SQVTM and CDR2 as ANQGSEA. CDR3 length: 14 residues. Written as DNA, the CDR3 is TGCAGCGGAGGAGAGGATCTCTCTGGAAACTCCATATATTTT. Translation: CSGGEDLSGNSIYF.

This clonotype was recorded a few times. In nucleotides, the CDR3 is TGTGCCAGCAGTTTGGCGGCTGGCTACACCTTC. Amino acid sequence: CASSLAAGYTF. V gene TRBV28 combines with J gene TRBJ1-2; no reliable D call. This CDR3 has 11 amino acids. The germline CDR1 and CDR2 sequences are MDHEN and SYDVKM. Deletions cut 3 bases from V and 7 bases from J, with 6 bases between.

This clonotype was recorded at least ten times. The chain couples TRBV6-5 to TRBJ1-1; no firm D call. There are 13 residues in the CDR3. V lost 2 bases and J lost 2, with 6 bases in between. Germline V gives CDR1 MNHEY, CDR2 SVGAGI. CDR3 protein: CASSYTGNTEAFF. CDR3 nucleotide sequence: TGTGCCAGCAGTTACACGGGAAACACTGAAGCTTTCTTT.

Regarding this clonotype: The germline gene is not matched at one end of the junction; a read error may be the cause. The J gene is TRBJ2-5, the V gene TRBV5-6, with D possibly being TRBD1 (6 bases). The germline V gene encodes CDR1 SGHDT and CDR2 YYEEEE. The CDR3 is 14 residues long. The CDR3 DNA follows: TGTGCCAGCAGCTTGGGGACAGAACAAGAGACCCAGTGCTTC. Translating gives CASSLGTEQETQCF.

Notes on this clonotype: The junction shows a germline mismatch at one end, possibly a read error. The chain couples TRBV20-1 to TRBJ2-5; 10 nucleotides line up with TRBD2. Germline loops: CDR1 DFQATT, CDR2 SNEGSKA (reference sequence). The CDR3 extends over 17 amino acids. The CDR3 is CSDRESASGSIIDTQYF. Written as DNA, the CDR3 is TGCAGTGATAGAGAATCTGCTAGCGGGAGTATTATTGATACCCAGTACTTC.

V is TRBV28 and J is TRBJ2-7, with 8 bases matching TRBD1. The V gene's germline CDR1 is MDHEN and CDR2 SYDVKM. The ends lost 8 bases at V and 6 bases at J; junction bases unmatched: 12. The CDR3 has 14 residues. As DNA, the CDR3 is TGTGCCAGCGGTTCACCGGACAGGGTGAGCGAGCAGTACTTC. Its translation is CASGSPDRVSEQYF. Complete variable domain (other parts from reference TRBV28 and TRBJ2-7): DVKVTQSSRYLVKRTGEKVFLECVQDMDHENMFWYRQDPGLGLRLIYFSYDVKMKEKGDIPEGYSVSREKKERFSLILESASTNQTSMYLCASGSPDRVSEQYFGPGTRLTVT.

The chain joins TRBV5-1 to TRBJ2-1; D is possibly TRBD2 (5 bases). Germline CDR1 and CDR2: SGHRS and YFSETQ. The CDR3 spans 16 residues. With 1 base removed from V and 8 bases from J, the gap between germline ends came to 19 bases. CDR3: CASSLSSEGVGDEQFF. Written as DNA, the CDR3 is TGCGCCAGCAGCTTGAGTTCAGAGGGAGTGGGCGATGAGCAGTTCTTC.

As concerns this clonotype: Given a much more abundant clone one base away, this may be a read error. In DNA form, the CDR3 reads TGTGCCAGCAGCAACCCGGGGTACGAGCGGTACTTC. Translating it yields CASSNPGYERYF. The chain links TRBV6-5 to TRBJ2-7; D might be TRBD2 (5 bases). Germline loops: CDR1 MNHEY, CDR2 SVGAGI. The CDR3 spans 12 residues.

The chain employs TRBV28 and TRBJ2-1; 9 bases line up with TRBD2. With V trimmed by 7 bases and J by 0 bases, 19 bases remained unmatched. The CDR3 spans 20 residues. CDR1 is MDHEN and CDR2 is SYDVKM in the germline V gene. The CDR3 nucleotides read TGTGCCAGCACCCATTCGGGGTTTAGCGGGAGAATGAGCTCCTACAATGAGCAGTTCTTC. This codes for CASTHSGFSGRMSSYNEQFF.

This chain joins TRBV6-1 and TRBJ2-5, with 7 bases fitting TRBD2. The CDR3 extends over 17 amino acids. CDR1 MNHNS and CDR2 SASEGT come from the germline V gene. Trimming cost V 7 bases and J 5 bases; bases outside gene matches: 19. The CDR3 DNA sequence: TGTGCCAGCACCCCTCGCTCGCCGGGACTATTACGGGAGACCCAGTACTTC. Translating it yields CASTPRSPGLLRETQYF.